The rows below give T cell receptor beta chains drawn from one sample of a study of T cell clones after liver transplantation. The data were produced by immunoSEQ multiplex PCR, yet TCRdb's version contains in-frame clones alone and is incomplete. This table has tens of thousands of clones, roughly 82% appearing once. Sequenced material: CD4+ T cells from blood, taken just over 45 months after liver transplant. The receptors were sampled from a human patient who received a liver transplant. Some T cells could come from the graft donor. Each CDR3 is given with its conserved first and last residue. A D gene is named only where the DNA matches it firmly. Clone size is shown for a subset of rows, as once, few, many or a class of expanded clone.

J | size | D | length | V | CDR3 | DNA
TRBJ1-2 | - | - | 15 | TRBV7-8 | CASSPADKPNYGYTF | TGTGCCAGCAGCCCGGCGGACAAACCTAACTATGGCTACACCTTC
TRBJ2-1 | - | TRBD1 | 14 | TRBV11-2 | CASSLETGGGEQFF | TGTGCCAGCAGCTTAGAGACAGGGGGGGGTGAGCAGTTCTTC
TRBJ1-2 | - | TRBD1 | 14 | TRBV6-6 | CASRETGTGVGYTF | TGTGCCAGCAGAGAAACCGGGACAGGGGTTGGCTACACCTTC
TRBJ2-1 | - | - | 14 | TRBV7-2 | CASSLVGRNNEQFF | TGTGCCAGCAGCTTAGTGGGCAGAAACAATGAGCAGTTCTTC
TRBJ1-5 | few | - | 15 | TRBV30 | CAWSHRGQLHQPQHF | TGTGCCTGGAGCCATCGTGGACAGCTCCATCAGCCCCAGCATTTT
TRBJ1-2 | few | TRBD1 | 17 | TRBV5-1 | CASSPRSGQDINYGYTF | TGCGCCAGCAGCCCACGCTCGGGACAGGACATAAACTATGGCTACACCTTC
TRBJ2-3 | - | TRBD2 | 17 | TRBV28 | CASSSRVAGGSTDTQYF | TGTGCCAGCAGTTCACGGGTAGCGGGAGGCAGCACAGATACGCAGTATTTT
TRBJ2-1 | - | - | 18 | TRBV19 | CASSIDLLGGSSYNEQFF | TGTGCCAGTAGTATAGATCTTTTGGGGGGTAGCTCCTACAATGAGCAGTTCTTC
TRBJ1-2 | - | TRBD1 | 14 | TRBV19 | CASTAGGAYYGYTF | TGTGCCAGTACCGCAGGGGGCGCATACTATGGCTACACCTTC
TRBJ2-7 | - | TRBD2 | 15 | TRBV19 | CASSIDSSGRYEQYF | TGTGCCAGTAGTATAGATTCTAGCGGGAGGTACGAGCAGTACTTC
TRBJ1-2 | - | - | 15 | TRBV28 | CASSLGQLSPYGYTF | TGTGCCAGCAGTTTGGGGCAGTTGAGTCCCTATGGCTACACCTTC
TRBJ2-7 | - | - | 14 | TRBV7-2 | CASSFSQASYEQYF | TGTGCCAGCAGCTTTTCACAGGCCTCCTACGAGCAGTACTTC
TRBJ2-1 | - | - | 13 | TRBV5-1 | CASSVRWSNEQFF | TGCGCCAGCAGCGTCCGGTGGAGCAATGAGCAGTTCTTC
TRBJ2-7 | - | - | 10 | TRBV29-1 | CSVGGNEQYF | TGCAGCGTTGGAGGGAACGAGCAGTACTTC
TRBJ1-2 | few | - | 13 | TRBV13 | CASSLRGALGYTF | TGTGCCAGCAGCTTACGGGGGGCGCTTGGCTACACCTTC
TRBJ2-3 | - | - | 14 | TRBV28 | CASSLQGSGDTQYF | TGTGCCAGCAGTCTTCAGGGCTCTGGAGATACGCAGTATTTT
TRBJ1-2 | few | - | 13 | TRBV7-2 | CASSFYLGNGYTF | TGTGCCAGCAGCTTCTACTTGGGGAATGGCTACACCTTC
TRBJ2-3 | - | - | 15 | TRBV5-1 | CASGLRDSRTDTQYF | TGCGCCAGCGGGCTGCGGGACAGCCGCACAGATACGCAGTATTTT
TRBJ1-3 | - | TRBD1 | 16 | TRBV6-6 | CASRAMQGVSGNTIYF | TGTGCCAGCCGGGCCATGCAGGGGGTTTCTGGAAACACCATATATTTT
TRBJ1-1 | - | - | 13 | TRBV7-9 | CASSPHPNTEAFF | TGTGCCAGCAGCCCACACCCGAACACTGAAGCTTTCTTT
TRBJ2-1 | - | TRBD2 | 13 | TRBV29-1 | CSVRLAGHNEQFF | TGCAGCGTTAGACTAGCGGGTCACAATGAGCAGTTCTTC
TRBJ2-7 | few | TRBD2 | 15 | TRBV11-2 | CASSFTSARSYEQYF | TGTGCCAGCAGCTTTACTAGCGCTCGTTCCTACGAGCAGTACTTC
TRBJ2-1 | - | TRBD2 | 17 | TRBV11-2 | CASSFQLAASSYNEQFF | TGTGCCAGCAGCTTCCAGCTAGCGGCCAGCTCCTACAATGAGCAGTTCTTC
TRBJ1-1 | - | - | 13 | TRBV19 | CASSPRWLTEAFF | TGTGCCAGTAGTCCCCGGTGGTTGACTGAAGCTTTCTTT
TRBJ1-2 | - | - | 16 | TRBV5-1 | CASSLVRGSLGHGYTF | TGCGCCAGCAGCTTGGTTCGGGGTTCATTGGGGCATGGCTACACCTTC
TRBJ2-3 | - | - | 18 | TRBV29-1 | CSVVIWQGARRRADTQYF | TGCAGCGTTGTTATATGGCAGGGAGCCCGCCGTAGGGCAGATACGCAGTATTTT
TRBJ1-1 | - | - | 14 | TRBV18 | CASSVRVANTEAFF | TGTGCCAGCTCAGTCAGGGTTGCGAACACTGAAGCTTTCTTT
TRBJ2-1 | once | - | 12 | TRBV6-6 | CAHSGGHDEQFF | TGTGCCCACTCCGGAGGGCACGATGAGCAGTTCTTC
TRBJ2-1 | - | - | 16 | TRBV19 | CASRPAEAGRYNEQFF | TGTGCCAGTAGGCCCGCCGAGGCGGGAAGGTACAATGAGCAGTTCTTC
TRBJ2-7 | - | - | 14 | TRBV5-1 | CASSVDFLTYEQYF | TGCGCCAGCAGCGTCGACTTCCTAACCTACGAGCAGTACTTC
TRBJ2-2 | - | - | 12 | TRBV5-1 | CASSLTGGELFF | TGCGCCAGCAGCCTGACGGGTGGGGAGCTGTTTTTT
TRBJ2-5 | - | TRBD2 | 14 | TRBV25-1 | CASSDSGGPETQYF | TGTGCCAGCAGTGATAGCGGGGGACCAGAGACCCAGTACTTC
TRBJ2-4 | - | - | 14 | TRBV7-9 | CASSLQNPGSLQYF | TGTGCCAGCAGCTTACAAAACCCCGGGAGCCTTCAGTACTTC
TRBJ2-7 | - | - | 17 | TRBV10-2 | CASSEALGRRARHEQYF | TGCGCCAGCAGTGAGGCCCTTGGGAGGAGGGCTCGGCACGAGCAGTACTTC
TRBJ1-5 | - | TRBD1 | 15 | TRBV7-2 | CASSSGQGGDQPQHF | TGTGCCAGCAGCTCCGGACAGGGAGGAGATCAGCCCCAGCATTTT
TRBJ2-2 | - | TRBD2 | 15 | TRBV7-2 | CASSLMGGPSGELFF | TGTGCCAGCAGCTTAATGGGAGGGCCTAGCGGGGAGCTGTTTTTT
TRBJ2-3 | - | - | 16 | TRBV5-1 | CASRYGGDTSTDTQYF | TGCGCCAGCAGATATGGCGGGGACACTAGCACAGATACGCAGTATTTT
TRBJ1-2 | - | - | 14 | TRBV19 | CASNKNEVNYGYTF | TGTGCCAGTAACAAAAACGAAGTTAACTATGGCTACACCTTC
TRBJ1-3 | - | - | 14 | TRBV9 | CASSVGGTGNTIYF | TGTGCCAGCAGCGTAGGGGGGACTGGAAACACCATATATTTT
TRBJ2-3 | - | - | 14 | TRBV7-2 | CASKVQSSTDTQYF | TGTGCCAGCAAGGTGCAGTCTAGCACAGATACGCAGTATTTT
TRBJ2-1 | once | TRBD2 | 15 | TRBV5-1 | CASSLAGGTYNEQFF | TGCGCCAGCAGCTTGGCGGGAGGCACCTACAATGAGCAGTTCTTC
TRBJ1-2 | once | TRBD1 | 14 | TRBV27 | CASSPGQGVFGYTF | TGTGCCAGCAGCCCAGGACAGGGGGTTTTCGGCTACACCTTC
TRBJ2-2 | few | - | 15 | TRBV6-5 | CASSYEGVGTGELFF | TGTGCCAGCAGTTACGAAGGGGTAGGGACCGGGGAGCTGTTTTTT
TRBJ2-7 | - | TRBD2 | 17 | TRBV5-1 | CASSSGLAALSSYEQYF | TGCGCCAGCAGCTCGGGACTAGCGGCACTGAGCTCCTACGAGCAGTACTTC
TRBJ2-7 | few | - | 14 | TRBV18 | CASSPNLDYNEQYF | TGTGCCAGCTCACCAAACCTCGACTATAACGAGCAGTACTTC
TRBJ2-1 | - | TRBD1 | 19 | TRBV27 | CASRSNRGEVWESYNEQFF | TGTGCCAGCAGATCAAACAGGGGGGAAGTTTGGGAATCCTACAATGAGCAGTTCTTC
TRBJ2-6 | - | - | 13 | TRBV10-2 | CARSSPGANVLTF | TGCGCCAGGTCTTCCCCTGGGGCCAACGTCCTGACTTTC
TRBJ1-2 | - | - | 15 | TRBV9 | CASSVLPRGNYGYTF | TGTGCCAGCAGCGTCCTTCCCAGGGGAAACTATGGCTACACCTTC